A selection of T cell receptor beta chains follows, all from one sample in a study of identical twins. TCRdb reprocessed the 5' RACE reads via MiXCR and lists one record per CDR3 protein. The table shows roughly 690,000 distinct CDR3 sequences, with over 5% occurring only once. Material for sequencing was naive T cells sorted from blood. These receptors originate from a man younger than 30 in good health. Both conserved end residues are trimmed from each CDR3. Fields, in order: clone size, V gene, J gene, CDR3 protein. Only part of the rows carry a size: once, few, many, or a class if the clone is expanded.

-,TRBV18,TRBJ2-1,ASSPETSALEQF
many,TRBV5-1,TRBJ2-1,ASSWDSGYNEQF
many,TRBV29-1,TRBJ2-3,SVRTIHTDTQY
-,TRBV18,TRBJ1-2,ASSGGRTGNYGYT
few,TRBV27,TRBJ1-5,ASSSSGTDIYSNQPQH
-,TRBV5-1,TRBJ2-2,ASSLGHYPDTGELF
many,TRBV29-1,TRBJ2-3,SVAPPDTQY
many,TRBV9,TRBJ1-6,ASSVGRTVNSPLH
few,TRBV28,TRBJ1-5,ASTTVGQGRQPQH
many,TRBV29-1,TRBJ2-1,SVVYVLASGTYNEQF
many,TRBV27,TRBJ2-7,ASTAPSWDEQY
few,TRBV6-5,TRBJ2-2,ASSYRGTRVNTGELF
many,TRBV29-1,TRBJ2-7,SVAPTSSYEQY
few,TRBV12-3/TRBV12-4,TRBJ2-2,ASSLGSGGGPNGELF
-,TRBV11-2,TRBJ2-2,ASSLFASGVNTGELF
many,TRBV4-3,TRBJ1-1,ASSHDRAPEAF
-,TRBV18,TRBJ2-7,ASSPKIAGAFYEQY
many,TRBV10-1,TRBJ2-3,ASSEGGSGTDTQY
many,TRBV7-9,TRBJ1-1,ASSLGQGGPTEAF
many,TRBV6-2/TRBV6-3,TRBJ2-2,ASRGPPGELF
many,TRBV10-2,TRBJ2-4,ASMGLGGSLAKNIQY
many,TRBV4-3,TRBJ2-2,ASSPATSGTGELF
-,TRBV12-5,TRBJ2-3,ASALNTDTQY
few,TRBV27,TRBJ2-6,ASSLPPYGGTKTSGANVLT
-,TRBV12-3/TRBV12-4,TRBJ1-1,ASLSRDRGLNTEAF
many,TRBV20-1,TRBJ2-3,SARDRQGSDTQY
-,TRBV24-1,TRBJ2-2,ATSAGANTGELF
-,TRBV11-2,TRBJ2-1,ASSFWGEAYNEQF
-,TRBV28,TRBJ2-5,ASSGPGGETQY
few,TRBV15,TRBJ2-1,ATSSRDGYNEQF
few,TRBV20-1,TRBJ2-5,SATPAGGGETQY
-,TRBV4-3,TRBJ2-7,ASSPGSDSYEQY
many,TRBV12-3/TRBV12-4,TRBJ1-1,ASSPGGSLNTEAF
few,TRBV7-3,TRBJ2-1,ASSLDAGVFNEQF
-,TRBV15,TRBJ2-1,ATSKSRLFGGSYNEQF
-,TRBV25-1,TRBJ2-1,ASSELSAGGPSQF
few,TRBV11-1,TRBJ1-4,ASSLVWGSHLPATNEKLF
-,TRBV7-8,TRBJ2-5,ASSYPDTPQETQY
many,TRBV4-1,TRBJ2-1,ASSPGELARWEQF
-,TRBV12-3/TRBV12-4,TRBJ2-6,ASSSPGGSSGANVLT